The 12 T cell receptor beta chains below come from one sample, sequenced in a study of shared clonotypes between healthy human individuals. CD8 cells classed as naive were CD45RO-negative and positively selected for CCR7, excluding terminally differentiated effector memory CD45RA+ cells. Profiled with immunoSEQ multiplex PCR; TCRdb holds only in-frame clones, not every one. Seen here are 2 million or so clones, around 96% observed once, and the top ten hold roughly 1.1%. Sequenced material: naive CD8+ T cells sorted from blood. All receptors come from a man between 18 and 35 years old in good health.

The chain joins TRBV27 to TRBJ2-7, with 9 positions matching TRBD1. J was trimmed by 3 bases and V by 5 bases; bases with no gene match: 8. This CDR3 contains 15 residues. The germline V gene has CDR1 MNHEY and CDR2 SMNVEV (reference sequence). DNA of the CDR3: TGTGCCAGCAGTCTACCGGGACAGGGTGTCTACGAGCAGTACTTC. Its protein product is CASSLPGQGVYEQYF.

The chain carries TRBV6-5 and TRBJ2-7; 9 bases agree with TRBD1. The V and J ends lost 0 bases and 5 bases, in that order; junction bases with no gene match: 8. The germline gives CDR1 MNHEY, CDR2 SVGAGI. The CDR3 has 16 residues. CDR3 sequence reads: CASSYSFGDRAHEQYF. The CDR3 coding sequence is TGTGCCAGCAGTTACTCGTTCGGGGACAGGGCCCACGAGCAGTACTTC.

The chain combines TRBV5-8 with TRBJ1-2; TRBD1 matches 7 bases. Germline V CDR1 and CDR2: SGHTS, YDEGEE. V was clipped by 4 bases and J by 4 bases; unmatched bases: 10. The CDR3 loop spans 15 amino acids. The CDR3 region is CASSQIPGQAYGYTF. CDR3 coding DNA: TGTGCCAGCAGCCAAATTCCTGGACAGGCCTATGGCTACACCTTC.

V and J are TRBV12-5 and TRBJ2-1; the D is unclear. The CDR3 spans 15 residues. V was clipped by 5 bases and J by 4 bases, with 15 bases between them. Germline V gene sequence: CDR1 LGHNT, CDR2 FRNRAP. CDR3 coding DNA: TGTGCTAGTGGTCATACGGATCGACGATACAATGAGCAGTTCTTC. It translates to CASGHTDRRYNEQFF.

This chain uses TRBV11-2 with TRBJ1-1, with TRBD1 matching over 7 bases. V lost 4 bases, J lost 6 bases, and 11 bases stayed unmatched. Germline CDR1 and CDR2: SGHAT and FQNNGV. This CDR3 is 15 amino acids long. CDR3 nucleotides: TGTGCCAGCAGCTCGAAAAAACAGGGGACCCCTGAAGCTTTCTTT. Its protein product is CASSSKKQGTPEAFF.

Concerning this clone: The same CDR3 arises from other DNA sequences in this sample as well. V and J are TRBV7-9 and TRBJ2-5, with 14 nucleotides matching TRBD2. From germline, CDR1 is SEHNR and CDR2 FQNEAQ (reference sequence). Trimming cost V 5 bases and J 4 bases; bases outside gene matches: 6. The CDR3 length is 16 residues. CDR3 sequence (DNA): TGTGCCAGCAGCCCGGGACTAGCGGGAGTCGGAGAGACCCAGTACTTC. Protein: CASSPGLAGVGETQYF.

The chain links TRBV2 to TRBJ2-5, with 9 bases fitting TRBD1. The CDR3 consists of 14 residues. Germline CDR1 and CDR2: SNHLY and FYNNEI. V was pared by 3 bases and J by 4 bases, with 3 bases of the junction left unmatched. CDR3 sequence reads: CASSDGTGRETQYF. The DNA for the CDR3 is TGTGCCAGCAGTGATGGGACAGGGAGAGAGACCCAGTACTTC.

This rearrangement joins TRBV27 to TRBJ1-1; D call uncertain. CDR3 size: 15 residues. V was cut by 6 bases and J by 5 bases, with 19 bases left in between. Germline V lookup: CDR1 MNHEY, CDR2 SMNVEV (reference sequence). CDR3 in amino acids: CASRGENGDWTEAFF. In DNA form, the CDR3 reads TGTGCCAGCAGGGGAGAAAACGGCGACTGGACTGAAGCTTTCTTT.

The V gene is TRBV5-1, the J gene TRBJ2-1; 11 nucleotides match TRBD2. CDR1 is SGHRS, CDR2 YFSETQ, per germline. Unmatched junction bases numbered 13, after V lost 0 bases and J lost 5 bases. The CDR3 contains 19 residues. This chain's CDR3 is CASSLGLAGGLNPHNEQFF. The CDR3 DNA sequence: TGCGCCAGCAGCTTGGGTCTAGCGGGAGGACTAAATCCCCACAATGAGCAGTTCTTC.

V gene TRBV10-3 combines with J gene TRBJ1-2; possible D gene TRBD1, 6 bases. The ends were cut back, 3 bases at V and 5 bases at J, with 13 bases in the middle. The CDR3 extends over 14 amino acids. Germline CDR1 and CDR2: ENHRY and SYGVKD. CDR3 loop: CAISDGGTSYGYTF. The CDR3 DNA reads TGTGCCATCAGTGACGGGGGCACTTCGTATGGCTACACCTTC.

J is TRBJ2-7 and V is TRBV28; TRBD1 matches 8 bases. J gave up 3 bases and V 6 bases, and 10 bases lay outside the gene matches. Per the germline V gene, CDR1 is MDHEN and CDR2 is SYDVKM. The CDR3 spans 15 residues. The CDR3 loop reads CASRPTGTGLYEQYF. The CDR3 DNA sequence: TGTGCCAGCAGACCTACCGGGACAGGACTCTACGAGCAGTACTTC. Together with reference TRBV28 and TRBJ2-7, the CDR3 gives the full variable domain: DVKVTQSSRYLVKRTGEKVFLECVQDMDHENMFWYRQDPGLGLRLIYFSYDVKMKEKGDIPEGYSVSREKKERFSLILESASTNQTSMYLCASRPTGTGLYEQYFGPGTRLTVT.

The chain joins TRBV6-5 to TRBJ1-1; a weak D match, TRBD1 (5 bases). Looked up from germline, CDR1 is MNHEY and CDR2 is SVGAGI. Trimming shortened V by 5 bases and J by 4 bases, and 14 bases separated the two germline ends. The length of the CDR3 is 14 residues. The CDR3 DNA follows: TGTGCCAGCAGTCTCACTCAGGGAATCACTGAAGCTTTCTTT. It is translated as CASSLTQGITEAFF.